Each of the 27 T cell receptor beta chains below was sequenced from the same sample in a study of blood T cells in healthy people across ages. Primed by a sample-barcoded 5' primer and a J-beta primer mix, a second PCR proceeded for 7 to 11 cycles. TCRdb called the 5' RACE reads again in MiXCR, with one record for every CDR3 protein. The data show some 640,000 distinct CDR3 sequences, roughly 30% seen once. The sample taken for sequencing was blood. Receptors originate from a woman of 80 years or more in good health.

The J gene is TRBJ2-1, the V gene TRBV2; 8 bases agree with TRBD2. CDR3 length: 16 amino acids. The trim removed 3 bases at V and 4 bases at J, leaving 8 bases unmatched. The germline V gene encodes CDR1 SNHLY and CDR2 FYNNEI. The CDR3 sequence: CASSDARAGGYNEQFF. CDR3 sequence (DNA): TGTGCCAGCAGTGATGCAAGGGCGGGGGGTTACAATGAGCAGTTCTTC.

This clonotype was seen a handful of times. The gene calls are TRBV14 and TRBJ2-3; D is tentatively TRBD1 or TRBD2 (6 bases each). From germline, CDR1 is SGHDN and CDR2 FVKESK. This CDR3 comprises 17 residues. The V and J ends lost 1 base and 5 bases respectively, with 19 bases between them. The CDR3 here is CASSQGIIAGGLDTQYF. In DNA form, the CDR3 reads TGTGCCAGCAGCCAAGGAATTATCGCTGGGGGGCTAGATACGCAGTATTTT.

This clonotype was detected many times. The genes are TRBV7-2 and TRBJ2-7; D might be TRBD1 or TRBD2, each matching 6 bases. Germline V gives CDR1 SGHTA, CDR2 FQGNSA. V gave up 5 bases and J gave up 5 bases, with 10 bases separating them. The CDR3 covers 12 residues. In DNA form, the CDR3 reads TGTGCCAGCAGCCCGGGGGCGCACGAGCAGTACTTC. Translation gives CASSPGAHEQYF.

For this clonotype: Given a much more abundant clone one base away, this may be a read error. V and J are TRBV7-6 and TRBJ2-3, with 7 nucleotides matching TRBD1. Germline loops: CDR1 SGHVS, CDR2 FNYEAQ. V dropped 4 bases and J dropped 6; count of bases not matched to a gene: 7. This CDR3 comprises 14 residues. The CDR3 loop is CASSCEGAMDTQYF. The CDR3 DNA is TGTGCCAGCAGCTGTGAGGGGGCAATGGATACGCAGTATTTT.

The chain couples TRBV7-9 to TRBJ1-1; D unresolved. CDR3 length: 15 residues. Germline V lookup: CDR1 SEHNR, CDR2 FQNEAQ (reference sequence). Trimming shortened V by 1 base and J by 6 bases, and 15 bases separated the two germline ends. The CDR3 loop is CASSLDLPDGAEAFF. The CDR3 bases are TGTGCCAGCAGCTTAGATCTCCCGGACGGGGCTGAAGCTTTCTTT.

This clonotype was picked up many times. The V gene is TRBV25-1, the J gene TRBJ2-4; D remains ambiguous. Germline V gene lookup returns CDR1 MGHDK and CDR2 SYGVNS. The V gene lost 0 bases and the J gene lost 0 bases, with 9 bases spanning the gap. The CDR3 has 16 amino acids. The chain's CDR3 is CASSEYGPRAKNIQYF. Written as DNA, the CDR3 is TGTGCCAGCAGTGAATATGGACCGCGAGCCAAAAACATTCAGTACTTC.

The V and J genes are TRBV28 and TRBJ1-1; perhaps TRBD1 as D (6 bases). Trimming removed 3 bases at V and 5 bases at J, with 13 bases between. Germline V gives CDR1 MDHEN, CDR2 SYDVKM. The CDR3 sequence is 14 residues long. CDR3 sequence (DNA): TGTGCCAGCAGTTTTGCAGGGGTGGAAACTGAAGCTTTCTTT. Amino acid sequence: CASSFAGVETEAFF.

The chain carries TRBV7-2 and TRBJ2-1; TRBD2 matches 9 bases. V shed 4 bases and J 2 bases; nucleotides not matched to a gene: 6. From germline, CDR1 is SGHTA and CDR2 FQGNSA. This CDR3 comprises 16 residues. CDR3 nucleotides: TGTGCCAGCAGCTCGGTAGCGGGAGAGGCCTACAATGAGCAGTTCTTC. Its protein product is CASSSVAGEAYNEQFF.

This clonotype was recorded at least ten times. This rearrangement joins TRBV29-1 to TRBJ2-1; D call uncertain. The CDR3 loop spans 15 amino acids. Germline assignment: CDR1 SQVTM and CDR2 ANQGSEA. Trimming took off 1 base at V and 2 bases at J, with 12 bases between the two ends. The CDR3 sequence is CSVEGSLNTYNEQFF. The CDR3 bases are TGCAGCGTTGAAGGCAGTCTAAACACCTACAATGAGCAGTTCTTC.

The CDR3 protein is CASRAGDPTNEKLFF. In DNA form, the CDR3 reads TGTGCCAGCCGCGCGGGGGACCCAACTAATGAAAAACTGTTTTTT. The V and J genes are TRBV21-1 and TRBJ1-4; the table's D call TRBD1 went unverified against the DNA. TRBV21-1 is a documented pseudogene. This CDR3 spans 15 amino acids.

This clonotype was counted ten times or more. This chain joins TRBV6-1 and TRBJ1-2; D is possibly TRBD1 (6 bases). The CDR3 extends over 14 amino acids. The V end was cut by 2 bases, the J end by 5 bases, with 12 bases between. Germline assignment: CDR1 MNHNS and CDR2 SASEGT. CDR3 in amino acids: CASSESPGDYGYTF. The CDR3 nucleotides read TGTGCCAGCAGTGAATCACCAGGGGATTATGGCTACACCTTC.

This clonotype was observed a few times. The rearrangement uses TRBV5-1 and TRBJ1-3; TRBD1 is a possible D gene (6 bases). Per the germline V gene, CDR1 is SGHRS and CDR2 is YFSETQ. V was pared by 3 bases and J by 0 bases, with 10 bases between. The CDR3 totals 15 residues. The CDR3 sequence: CASSSGAVSGNTIYF. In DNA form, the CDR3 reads TGCGCCAGCAGCTCGGGGGCAGTCTCTGGAAACACCATATATTTT.

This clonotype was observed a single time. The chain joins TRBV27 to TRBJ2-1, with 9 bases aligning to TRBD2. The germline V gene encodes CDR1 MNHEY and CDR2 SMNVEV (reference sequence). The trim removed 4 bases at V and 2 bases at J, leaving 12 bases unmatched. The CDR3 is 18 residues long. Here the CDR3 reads CASSSEPFQRGAYNEQFF. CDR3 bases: TGTGCCAGCAGTTCCGAACCATTCCAGCGGGGGGCCTACAATGAGCAGTTCTTC.

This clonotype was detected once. CDR3 sequence: CASSITGVTEAFF. CDR3 in DNA: TGTGCCAGCAGTATAACAGGGGTTACTGAAGCTTTCTTT. The chain employs TRBV7-2 and TRBJ1-1; 7 bases match TRBD1. Trimming took 6 bases from V and 5 from J; bases not matched to a gene: 6. Germline V gene data show CDR1 as SGHTA and CDR2 as FQGNSA. CDR3 length: 13 residues.

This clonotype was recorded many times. The CDR3 bases are TGTGCCAGCTCACCACTACAAGGGTATGGCTACACCTTC. This codes for CASSPLQGYGYTF. The chain couples TRBV18 to TRBJ1-2, with D unresolved. The CDR3 extends over 13 amino acids. V was pared by 1 base and J by 5 bases, with 8 bases between. Germline loops: CDR1 KGHSH, CDR2 LQKENI. The full variable domain, in which reference TRBV18 and TRBJ1-2 provide the parts outside the CDR3, is NAGVMQNPRHLVRRRGQEARLRCSPMKGHSHVYWYRQLPEEGLKFMVYLQKENIIDESGMPKERFSAEFPKEGPSILRIQQVVRGDSAAYFCASSPLQGYGYTFGSGTRLTVV.

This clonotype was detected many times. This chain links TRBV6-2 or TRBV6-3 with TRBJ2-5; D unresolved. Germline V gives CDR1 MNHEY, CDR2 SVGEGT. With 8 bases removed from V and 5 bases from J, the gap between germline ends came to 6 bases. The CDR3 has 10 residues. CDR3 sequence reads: CASSRETQYF. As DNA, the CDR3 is TGTGCCAGCTCACGTGAGACCCAGTACTTC.

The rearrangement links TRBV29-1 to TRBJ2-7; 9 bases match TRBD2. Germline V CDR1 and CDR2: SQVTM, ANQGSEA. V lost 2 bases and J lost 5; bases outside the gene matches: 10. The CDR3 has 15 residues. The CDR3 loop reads CSVELGLAGSDEQYF. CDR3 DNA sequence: TGCAGCGTTGAATTGGGGCTAGCGGGAAGCGACGAGCAGTACTTC.

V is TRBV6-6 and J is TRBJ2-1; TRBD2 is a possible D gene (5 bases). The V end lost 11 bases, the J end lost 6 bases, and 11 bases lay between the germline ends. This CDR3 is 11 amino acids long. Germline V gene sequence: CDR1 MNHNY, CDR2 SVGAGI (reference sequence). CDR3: CAVGGFNEQFF. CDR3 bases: TGTGCCGTTGGCGGGTTCAATGAGCAGTTCTTC.

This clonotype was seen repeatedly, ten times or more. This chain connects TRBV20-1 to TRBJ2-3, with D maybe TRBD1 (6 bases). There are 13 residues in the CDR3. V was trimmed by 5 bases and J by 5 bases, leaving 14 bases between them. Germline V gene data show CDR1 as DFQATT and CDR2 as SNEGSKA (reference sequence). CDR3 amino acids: CSAPKQGLDTQYF. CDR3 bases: TGCAGTGCTCCAAAACAGGGTTTAGATACGCAGTATTTT.

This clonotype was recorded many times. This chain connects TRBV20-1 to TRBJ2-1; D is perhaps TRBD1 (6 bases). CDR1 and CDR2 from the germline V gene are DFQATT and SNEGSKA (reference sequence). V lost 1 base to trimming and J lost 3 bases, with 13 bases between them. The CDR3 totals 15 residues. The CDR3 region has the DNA TGCAGTGCTAGAGCAGGGGACGCCTTCTACAATGAGCAGTTCTTC. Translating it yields CSARAGDAFYNEQFF.

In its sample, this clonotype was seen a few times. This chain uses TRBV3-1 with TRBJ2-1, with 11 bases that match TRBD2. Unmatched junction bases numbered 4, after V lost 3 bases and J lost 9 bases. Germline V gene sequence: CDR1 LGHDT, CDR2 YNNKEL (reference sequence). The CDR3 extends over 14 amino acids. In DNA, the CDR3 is TGTGCCAGCAGCCACTTGACTAGCGGGACTGAGCAGTTCTTC. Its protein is CASSHLTSGTEQFF.

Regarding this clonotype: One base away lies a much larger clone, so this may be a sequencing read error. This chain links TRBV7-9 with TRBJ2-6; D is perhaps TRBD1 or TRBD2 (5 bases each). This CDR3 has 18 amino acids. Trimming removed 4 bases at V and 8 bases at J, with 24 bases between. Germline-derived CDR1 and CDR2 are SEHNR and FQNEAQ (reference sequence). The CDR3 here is CASSSPPGVERGSNVLTF. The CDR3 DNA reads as TGTGCCAGCAGCTCCCCCCCCGGGGTAGAGAGGGGCTCCAACGTCCTGACTTTC.

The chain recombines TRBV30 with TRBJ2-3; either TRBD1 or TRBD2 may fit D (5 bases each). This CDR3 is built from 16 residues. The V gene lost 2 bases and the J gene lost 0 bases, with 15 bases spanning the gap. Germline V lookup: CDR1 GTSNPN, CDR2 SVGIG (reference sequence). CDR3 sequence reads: CAWSRGAAPSTDTQYF. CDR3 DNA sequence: TGTGCCTGGAGTAGAGGGGCGGCCCCTAGCACAGATACGCAGTATTTT.

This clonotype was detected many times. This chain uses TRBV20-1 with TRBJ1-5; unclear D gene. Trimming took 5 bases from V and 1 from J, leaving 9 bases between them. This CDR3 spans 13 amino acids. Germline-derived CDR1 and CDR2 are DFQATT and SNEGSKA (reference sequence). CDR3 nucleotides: TGCAGTGCTCGTGGGATAAGCAATCAGCCCCAGCATTTT. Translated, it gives CSARGISNQPQHF.

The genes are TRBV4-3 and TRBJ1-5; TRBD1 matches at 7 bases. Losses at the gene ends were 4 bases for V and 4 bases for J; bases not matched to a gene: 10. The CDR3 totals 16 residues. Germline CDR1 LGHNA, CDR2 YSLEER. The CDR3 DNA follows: TGCGCCAGCAGCCTGAGCTACAGGGGTCGGAATCAGCCCCAGCATTTT. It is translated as CASSLSYRGRNQPQHF.

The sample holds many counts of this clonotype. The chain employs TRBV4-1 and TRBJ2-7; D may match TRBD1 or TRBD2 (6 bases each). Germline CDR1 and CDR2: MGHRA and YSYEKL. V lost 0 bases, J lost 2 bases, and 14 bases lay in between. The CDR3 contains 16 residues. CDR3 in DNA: TGCGCCAGCAGCCAAGATTTGGGGGGCACTCCCTACGAGCAGTACTTC. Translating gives CASSQDLGGTPYEQYF.

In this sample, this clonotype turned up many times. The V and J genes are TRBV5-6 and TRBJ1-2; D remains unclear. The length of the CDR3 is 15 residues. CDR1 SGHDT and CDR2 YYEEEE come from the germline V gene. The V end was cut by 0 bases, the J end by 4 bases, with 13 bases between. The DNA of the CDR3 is TGTGCCAGCAGCTTGGTCGGCAGAGACTCCTATGGCTACACCTTC. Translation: CASSLVGRDSYGYTF.